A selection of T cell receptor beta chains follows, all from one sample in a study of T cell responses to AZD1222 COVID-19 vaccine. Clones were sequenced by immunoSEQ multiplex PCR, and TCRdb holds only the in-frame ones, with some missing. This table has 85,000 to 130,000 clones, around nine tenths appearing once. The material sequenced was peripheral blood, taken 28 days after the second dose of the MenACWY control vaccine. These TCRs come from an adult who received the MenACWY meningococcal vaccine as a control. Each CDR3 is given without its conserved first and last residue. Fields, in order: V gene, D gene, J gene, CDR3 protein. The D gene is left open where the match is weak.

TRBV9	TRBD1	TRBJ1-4	ASSPQGGARGEKLF
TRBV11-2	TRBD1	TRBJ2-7	ASSSRDRGVYEQY
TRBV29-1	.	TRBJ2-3	SVEGIGTQY
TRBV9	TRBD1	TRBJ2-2	ASSLGATGAGELF
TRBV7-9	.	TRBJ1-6	ASSLVQAQNSPLH
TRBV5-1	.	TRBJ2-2	ASSRTSGTSTTGELF
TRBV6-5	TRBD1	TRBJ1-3	ASSYTNRGSGNTIY
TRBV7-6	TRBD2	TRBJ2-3	ASSWTGGGSTDTQY
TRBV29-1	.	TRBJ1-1	SVDSGVDTEAF
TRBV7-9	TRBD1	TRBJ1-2	ASSLIEGQALKF
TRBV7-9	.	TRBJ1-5	ASSPPGNSNQPQH
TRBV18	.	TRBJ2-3	ASSPRLGDGFTDTQY
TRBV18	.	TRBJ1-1	ASSSGANTEAF
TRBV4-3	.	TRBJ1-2	ASSQDVGDGYT
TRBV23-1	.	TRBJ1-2	ASSHCDS
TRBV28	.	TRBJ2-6	ASSSAGANVLT
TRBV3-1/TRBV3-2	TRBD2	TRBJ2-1	ASSQDLAGGLPNNEQF
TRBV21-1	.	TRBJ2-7	ASSKVLPGRSSYEQY
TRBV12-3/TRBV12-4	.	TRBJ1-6	ASRLDGGSPLH
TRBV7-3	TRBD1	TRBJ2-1	ASSSRQGSGDNEQF
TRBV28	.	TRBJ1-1	ASSSISGWGKGVREAF
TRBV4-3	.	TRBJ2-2	ASSQDPGTTNTGELF
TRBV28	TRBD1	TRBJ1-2	ASDPLRTGTNYGYT
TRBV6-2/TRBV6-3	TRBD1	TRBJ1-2	ASSLDGQGRLNYGYT
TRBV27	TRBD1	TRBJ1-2	ASSFKGQQLLDGYT
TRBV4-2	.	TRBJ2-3	ASSQDGGTDTQY
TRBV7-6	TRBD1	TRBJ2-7	ASSQGQGVSYEQY
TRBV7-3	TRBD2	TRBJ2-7	ASSLRTSGGSEQY
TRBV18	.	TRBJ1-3	ASSPPGRAAGNTIY
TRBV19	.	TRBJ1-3	ASSSTPSYANTIY
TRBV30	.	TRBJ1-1	AWRGNLNTEAF
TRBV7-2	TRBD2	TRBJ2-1	ASSLVRGGNEQF
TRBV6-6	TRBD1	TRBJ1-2	ASSQGVYGYT
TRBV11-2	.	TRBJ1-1	ASSLGQLNTEAF
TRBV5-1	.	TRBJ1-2	ASSLDPNYGYT
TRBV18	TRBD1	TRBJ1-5	ASSSLGTAGNQPQH
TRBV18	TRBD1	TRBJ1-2	ASSPLGGQGAHGYT
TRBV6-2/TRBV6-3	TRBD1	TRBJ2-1	ASSGQGDNEQF
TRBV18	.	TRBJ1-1	ASSPQRTLAEAF
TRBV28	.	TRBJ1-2	ASSLNRRNYGYT
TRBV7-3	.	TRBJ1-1	ASSLMRDTEAF
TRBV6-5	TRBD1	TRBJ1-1	ASSYNDRGPAF
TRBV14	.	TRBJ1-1	ASSLPGMNTEAF
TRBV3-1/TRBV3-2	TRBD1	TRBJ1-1	ASSRAGTVMNTEAF
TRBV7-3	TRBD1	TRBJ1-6	ASSPDGQGNSPLH